Listed below are T cell receptor beta chains from one sample, sequenced in a study of blood T cell repertoires in COVID-19. Data came from immunoSEQ multiplex PCR; TCRdb stores just in-frame clones and leaves some out. The repertoire consists of approximately 240,000 clones, with more than 65% occurring once and the leading ten covering about 1.5%. The sample taken for sequencing was peripheral blood. All receptors come from a woman between 40 and 55 years old who had recovered from COVID-19. CDR3s include the opening cysteine and the closing phenylalanine or tryptophan. The order of the fields is clone size, D gene, V gene, J gene, CDR3 DNA, CDR3 protein. A D gene is named only where the DNA matches it firmly. A clone size is listed for some rows: how often the clone was seen (once, few, many), or a class if it is expanded.

abundance: NA
d_gene: NA
v_gene: TRBV29-1
j_gene: TRBJ1-2
CDR3nt: TGCAGCGCCTCCTCCGGTAACTATGGCTACACCTTC
CDR3aa: CSASSGNYGYTF

abundance: once
d_gene: NA
v_gene: TRBV6-2/TRBV6-3
j_gene: TRBJ1-4
CDR3nt: TGTGCCAGCAGCCACGGGGGAACTAATGAAAAACTGTTTTTT
CDR3aa: CASSHGGTNEKLFF

abundance: NA
d_gene: NA
v_gene: TRBV27
j_gene: TRBJ1-1
CDR3nt: TGTGCCAGCAGTTTACTAATGACAGGACCGAACACTGAAGCTTTCTTT
CDR3aa: CASSLLMTGPNTEAFF

abundance: NA
d_gene: NA
v_gene: TRBV3-1/TRBV3-2
j_gene: TRBJ2-1
CDR3nt: TGTGCCAGCAGCCAAGATTGGTCACTATCCTACAATGAGCAGTTCTTC
CDR3aa: CASSQDWSLSYNEQFF

abundance: NA
d_gene: NA
v_gene: TRBV6-6
j_gene: TRBJ1-6
CDR3nt: TGTGCCAGCAGTTACAGGGGTCCTGGGTATAATTCACCCCTCCACTTT
CDR3aa: CASSYRGPGYNSPLHF

abundance: once
d_gene: NA
v_gene: TRBV11-3
j_gene: TRBJ2-2
CDR3nt: TGTGCCATCAAGCCCCTAGCGTCGAACACCGGGGAGCTGTTTTTT
CDR3aa: CAIKPLASNTGELFF

abundance: NA
d_gene: NA
v_gene: TRBV6-5
j_gene: TRBJ1-5
CDR3nt: TGTGCCAGCAGTTCTACAGGGTCGGGCAATCAGCCCCAGCATTTT
CDR3aa: CASSSTGSGNQPQHF

abundance: NA
d_gene: TRBD2
v_gene: TRBV29-1
j_gene: TRBJ2-3
CDR3nt: TGCAGCGTTAAGCCGGGACTAGCGGGTACAGATACGCAGTATTTT
CDR3aa: CSVKPGLAGTDTQYF

abundance: NA
d_gene: NA
v_gene: TRBV6-1
j_gene: TRBJ2-6
CDR3nt: TGTGCCAGCAGTGACGGGATCCCAACTGGGGCCAACGTCCTGACTTTC
CDR3aa: CASSDGIPTGANVLTF

abundance: NA
d_gene: NA
v_gene: TRBV24-1
j_gene: TRBJ2-3
CDR3nt: TGTGCCACCAGTGATTCTACAGGGCCAGGGGATACGCAGTATTTT
CDR3aa: CATSDSTGPGDTQYF

abundance: NA
d_gene: TRBD1
v_gene: TRBV29-1
j_gene: TRBJ2-1
CDR3nt: TGCAGCGTTGGTGGACAGGGCGGGGATGAGCAGTTCTTC
CDR3aa: CSVGGQGGDEQFF

abundance: NA
d_gene: TRBD1
v_gene: TRBV5-6
j_gene: TRBJ1-1
CDR3nt: TGTGCCAGCAGCTTGGGGCCAGGGGGGAACACTGAAGCTTTCTTT
CDR3aa: CASSLGPGGNTEAFF

abundance: NA
d_gene: NA
v_gene: TRBV2
j_gene: TRBJ2-5
CDR3nt: TGTGCCAGCAGTGCCGGGACACTCCAAGAGACCCAGTACTTC
CDR3aa: CASSAGTLQETQYF

abundance: NA
d_gene: TRBD1
v_gene: TRBV18
j_gene: TRBJ1-5
CDR3nt: TGTGCCAGCTCATCGCAACCCGGGACAGGGGTGCTAAATAGCAATCAGCCCCAGCATTTT
CDR3aa: CASSSQPGTGVLNSNQPQHF

abundance: NA
d_gene: NA
v_gene: TRBV20-1
j_gene: TRBJ2-5
CDR3nt: TGCAGTGCAACCGCCGAGGAGACCCAGTACTTC
CDR3aa: CSATAEETQYF

abundance: NA
d_gene: TRBD1
v_gene: TRBV5-5
j_gene: TRBJ1-2
CDR3nt: TGTGCCAGCAGCCATACCGGGACAGCGACTAACTATGGCTACACCTTC
CDR3aa: CASSHTGTATNYGYTF

abundance: once
d_gene: TRBD2
v_gene: TRBV24-1
j_gene: TRBJ2-3
CDR3nt: TGTGCCACCAGTGATTTGGCGCGGGGGGGCACAGATACGCAGTATTTT
CDR3aa: CATSDLARGGTDTQYF

abundance: NA
d_gene: TRBD1
v_gene: TRBV9
j_gene: TRBJ2-2
CDR3nt: TGTGCCAGCAGCGTAACCGGACAGGGGGCCGACACCGGGGAGCTGTTTTTT
CDR3aa: CASSVTGQGADTGELFF

abundance: NA
d_gene: NA
v_gene: TRBV21-1
j_gene: TRBJ1-6
CDR3nt: TGTGCCAGCAGCCACGCCACCCGAGAAAGGAGGGTCTCTACGCCCTTTGATAATTCACCCCTCCACTTT
CDR3aa: CASSHATRERRVSTPFDNSPLHF

abundance: NA
d_gene: NA
v_gene: TRBV5-1
j_gene: TRBJ2-3
CDR3nt: TGCGCCAGCAGCTGGGAGGGACAGGCAGATACGCAGTATTTT
CDR3aa: CASSWEGQADTQYF

abundance: NA
d_gene: NA
v_gene: TRBV27
j_gene: TRBJ1-1
CDR3nt: TGTGCCAGCAGTTTGGCAGGACTCACTGAAGCTTTCTTT
CDR3aa: CASSLAGLTEAFF

abundance: NA
d_gene: NA
v_gene: TRBV7-2
j_gene: TRBJ2-1
CDR3nt: TGTGCCAGCAGCTTATATCAGGGGCATGAGCAGTTCTTC
CDR3aa: CASSLYQGHEQFF

abundance: NA
d_gene: TRBD1
v_gene: TRBV6-5
j_gene: TRBJ1-5
CDR3nt: TGTGCCACCCGGGGACAGGCCAATCAGCCCCAGCATTTT
CDR3aa: CATRGQANQPQHF

abundance: NA
d_gene: TRBD1
v_gene: TRBV5-6
j_gene: TRBJ1-6
CDR3nt: TGTGCCAGCAGCTTGACAGGGGGCAATTCACCCCTCCACTTT
CDR3aa: CASSLTGGNSPLHF

abundance: NA
d_gene: NA
v_gene: TRBV7-2
j_gene: TRBJ2-2
CDR3nt: TGTGCCAGCAGCAATAGGGGGACCGGGGAGCTGTTTTTT
CDR3aa: CASSNRGTGELFF

abundance: NA
d_gene: NA
v_gene: TRBV20-1
j_gene: TRBJ1-2
CDR3nt: TGCAGTGCTAGGGTCGGCTATGGCTACACCTTC
CDR3aa: CSARVGYGYTF

abundance: few
d_gene: NA
v_gene: TRBV4-1
j_gene: TRBJ1-3
CDR3nt: TGCGCCAGCAGCCAAGATGCGCACTCTGGAAACACCATATATTTT
CDR3aa: CASSQDAHSGNTIYF

abundance: NA
d_gene: TRBD2
v_gene: TRBV11-3
j_gene: TRBJ2-1
CDR3nt: TGTGCCAGCAGCTTAGAAGGGACTAGGGGATACAATGAGCAGTTCTTC
CDR3aa: CASSLEGTRGYNEQFF

abundance: NA
d_gene: NA
v_gene: TRBV5-1
j_gene: TRBJ1-1
CDR3nt: TGCGCCAGCAGCTTGGCGTCAGACACTGAAGCTTTCTTT
CDR3aa: CASSLASDTEAFF

abundance: NA
d_gene: TRBD1
v_gene: TRBV28
j_gene: TRBJ2-7
CDR3nt: TGTGCCAGCAGCTCCTCGGGACAGGGGGCCTACGAGCAGTACTTC
CDR3aa: CASSSSGQGAYEQYF

abundance: NA
d_gene: NA
v_gene: TRBV19
j_gene: TRBJ1-5
CDR3nt: TGTGCCAGTAACGGGGGAAGCAATCAGCCCCAGCATTTT
CDR3aa: CASNGGSNQPQHF

abundance: NA
d_gene: TRBD1
v_gene: TRBV29-1
j_gene: TRBJ1-2
CDR3nt: TGCAGCGTTGACCCGGGACAGGGGAACTATGGCTACACCTTC
CDR3aa: CSVDPGQGNYGYTF

abundance: NA
d_gene: NA
v_gene: TRBV18
j_gene: TRBJ2-5
CDR3nt: TGTGCCAGCTCACCCGACAGGACCGAAGAGACCCAGTACTTC
CDR3aa: CASSPDRTEETQYF

abundance: NA
d_gene: NA
v_gene: TRBV18
j_gene: TRBJ1-1
CDR3nt: TGTGCCAGCTCACCACGCACTTACACTGAAGCTTTCTTT
CDR3aa: CASSPRTYTEAFF

abundance: NA
d_gene: NA
v_gene: TRBV7-2
j_gene: TRBJ1-5
CDR3nt: TGTGCCAGCAGTCCCGACAGCCCCAATCAGCCCCAGCATTTT
CDR3aa: CASSPDSPNQPQHF

abundance: few
d_gene: NA
v_gene: TRBV5-1
j_gene: TRBJ1-5
CDR3nt: TGCGCCAGCAGCTTGGGTCAAGGGGGTAACAATCAGCCCCAGCATTTT
CDR3aa: CASSLGQGGNNQPQHF

abundance: NA
d_gene: TRBD1
v_gene: TRBV5-1
j_gene: TRBJ2-2
CDR3nt: TGCGCCAGCAGCCGGCCCGGACAGGGGTTCGCCGGGGAGCTGTTTTTT
CDR3aa: CASSRPGQGFAGELFF

abundance: NA
d_gene: NA
v_gene: TRBV6-5
j_gene: TRBJ2-5
CDR3nt: TGTGCCACCTCTATCACAGGCCAAGAGACCCAGTACTTC
CDR3aa: CATSITGQETQYF

abundance: NA
d_gene: NA
v_gene: TRBV6-6
j_gene: TRBJ2-3
CDR3nt: TGTGCCAGCAGTCCCCGCGCGCGCGATACGCAGTATTTT
CDR3aa: CASSPRARDTQYF

abundance: few
d_gene: TRBD1
v_gene: TRBV6-5
j_gene: TRBJ1-2
CDR3nt: TGTGCCAGCAGGCGCGGACAGGGCGATGGCTACACCTTC
CDR3aa: CASRRGQGDGYTF

abundance: NA
d_gene: NA
v_gene: TRBV5-5
j_gene: TRBJ1-4
CDR3nt: TGTGCCAGCAGCTTCCCCGCCCGAGAGGGTTATGAAAAACTGTTTTTT
CDR3aa: CASSFPAREGYEKLFF

abundance: few
d_gene: NA
v_gene: TRBV7-2
j_gene: TRBJ1-2
CDR3nt: TGTGCCAGCAGCTTCGACAGACAATATGGCTACACCTTC
CDR3aa: CASSFDRQYGYTF

abundance: NA
d_gene: TRBD1
v_gene: TRBV11-3
j_gene: TRBJ2-2
CDR3nt: TGTGCCAGCAGCCTAGGACAGGTGAACACCGGGGAGCTGTTTTTT
CDR3aa: CASSLGQVNTGELFF

abundance: NA
d_gene: NA
v_gene: TRBV6-4
j_gene: TRBJ1-1
CDR3nt: TGTGCCAGCAGCCTCCAGGGACTCCCGAACACTGAAGCTTTCTTT
CDR3aa: CASSLQGLPNTEAFF

abundance: few
d_gene: NA
v_gene: TRBV12-5
j_gene: TRBJ1-5
CDR3nt: TGTGCTAGTGGTACGACAGAATATAGCAATCAGCCCCAGCATTTT
CDR3aa: CASGTTEYSNQPQHF

abundance: NA
d_gene: NA
v_gene: TRBV18
j_gene: TRBJ2-2
CDR3nt: TGTGCCAGCTCACCACCAGCACAGGGCGGCGGGGAGCTGTTTTTT
CDR3aa: CASSPPAQGGGELFF

abundance: NA
d_gene: NA
v_gene: TRBV7-8
j_gene: TRBJ1-4
CDR3nt: TGTGCCAGCAGCTTAGAGGGGGTCGATGAAAAACTGTTTTTT
CDR3aa: CASSLEGVDEKLFF

abundance: few
d_gene: NA
v_gene: TRBV3-1/TRBV3-2
j_gene: TRBJ1-6
CDR3nt: TGTGCCAGCAGCCAAGGGGCAGGCGGGAATTCACCCCTCCACTTT
CDR3aa: CASSQGAGGNSPLHF

abundance: NA
d_gene: TRBD1
v_gene: TRBV30
j_gene: TRBJ1-6
CDR3nt: TGTGCCTGGAGTGTAGGAGGGCAGGGGGTGTCACCCCTCCACTTT
CDR3aa: CAWSVGGQGVSPLHF

abundance: NA
d_gene: NA
v_gene: TRBV28
j_gene: TRBJ2-3
CDR3nt: TGTGCCAGCAGCCAACTCCCCGATACGCAGTATTTT
CDR3aa: CASSQLPDTQYF

abundance: NA
d_gene: NA
v_gene: TRBV7-2
j_gene: TRBJ1-3
CDR3nt: TGTGCCAGCAGCTTAGAACGGGGGGGATCTGGAAACACCATATATTTT
CDR3aa: CASSLERGGSGNTIYF